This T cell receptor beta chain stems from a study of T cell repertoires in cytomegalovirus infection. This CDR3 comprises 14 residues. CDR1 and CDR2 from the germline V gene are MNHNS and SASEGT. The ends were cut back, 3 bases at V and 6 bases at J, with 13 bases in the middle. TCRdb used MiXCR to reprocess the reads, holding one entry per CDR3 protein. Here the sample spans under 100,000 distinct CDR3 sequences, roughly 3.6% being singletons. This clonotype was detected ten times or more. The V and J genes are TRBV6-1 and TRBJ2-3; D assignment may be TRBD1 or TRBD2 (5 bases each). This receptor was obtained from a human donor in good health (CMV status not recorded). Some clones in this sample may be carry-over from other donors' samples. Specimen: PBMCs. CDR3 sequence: CASSDWGRDDTQYF. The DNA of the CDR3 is TGTGCCAGCAGTGATTGGGGAAGGGACGATACGCAGTATTTT.